The present TCR beta chain was sequenced within a study of blood T cell repertoires in COVID-19. Study background: The United States, Italy and Spain provided the acute and convalescent COVID-19 samples. PBMCs, B-cell-depleted T cells, or T cells were the source of the cDNA or gDNA that made up the material.

This table comes from immunoSEQ multiplex PCR, and its TCRdb copy is limited to in-frame clones, with some not included. The data contain fewer than 300,000 clones, 65% to 85% of them singletons. This clonotype was obtained from an elderly man with acute or convalescent COVID-19. The specimen sequenced was peripheral blood.

The CDR3 here is CASSSPGGWNTEAFF. The CDR3 region has the DNA TGTGCCAGCAGCTCTCCAGGGGGCTGGAACACTGAAGCTTTCTTT. V gene TRBV7-8 combines with J gene TRBJ1-1; TRBD1 matches 8 bases. The germline V gene encodes CDR1 SGHVS and CDR2 FQNEAQ. Trimming cost V 4 bases and J 1 base; bases outside gene matches: 5. CDR3 length: 15 residues.